This T cell receptor (beta chain) was retrieved from a study of blood T cell repertoires in COVID-19. As for the study in general: The study drew acute and convalescent COVID-19 samples from the United States, Italy and Spain.

Some clones are missing from TCRdb's copy, which holds only in-frame ones; the method was immunoSEQ multiplex PCR. The table records about 310,000 clones, around 87% of them present only once. CDR3 size: 14 residues. The V segment lost 5 bases and the J segment 3 bases; nucleotides outside the gene matches: 1. Germline assignment: CDR1 SNHLY and CDR2 FYNNEI. The rearrangement links TRBV2 to TRBJ2-4; 10 bases match TRBD2. The sample was peripheral blood. This TCR derives from a man aged 45-65 years with active or convalescent COVID-19. The CDR3 nucleotides read TGTGCCAGCAGTCGGACTAGCGGCAAAAACATTCAGTACTTC. Amino acids: CASSRTSGKNIQYF.